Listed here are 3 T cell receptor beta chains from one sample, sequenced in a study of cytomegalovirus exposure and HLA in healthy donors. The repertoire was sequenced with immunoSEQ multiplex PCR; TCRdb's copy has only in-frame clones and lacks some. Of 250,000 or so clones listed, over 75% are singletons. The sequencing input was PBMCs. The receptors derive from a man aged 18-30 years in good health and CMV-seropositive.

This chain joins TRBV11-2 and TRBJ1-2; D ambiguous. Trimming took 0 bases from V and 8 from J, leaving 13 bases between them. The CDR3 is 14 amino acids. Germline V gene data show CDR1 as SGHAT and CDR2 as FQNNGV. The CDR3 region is CASSLDRLVGGYTF. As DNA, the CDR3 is TGTGCCAGCAGCTTAGATCGTCTTGTTGGCGGCTACACCTTC.

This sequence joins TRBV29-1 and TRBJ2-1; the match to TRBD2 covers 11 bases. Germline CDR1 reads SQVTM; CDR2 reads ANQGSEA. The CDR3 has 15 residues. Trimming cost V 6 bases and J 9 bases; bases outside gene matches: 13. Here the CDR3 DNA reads TGCAGCGTCGCCCCCTTTAGCGGGAGGGACGGTGAGCAGTTCTTC. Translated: CSVAPFSGRDGEQFF.

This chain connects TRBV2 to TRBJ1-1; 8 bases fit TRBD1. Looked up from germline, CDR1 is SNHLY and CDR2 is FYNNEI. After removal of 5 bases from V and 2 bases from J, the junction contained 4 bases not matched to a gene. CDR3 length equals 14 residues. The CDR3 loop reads CASSRPGGNTEAFF. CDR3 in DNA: TGTGCCAGCAGTCGACCAGGGGGCAACACTGAAGCTTTCTTT.